Sequencing of this T cell receptor beta chain was carried out in a study of blood T cell repertoires in COVID-19. Germline CDR1 reads SNHLY; CDR2 reads FYNNEI. Trimming shortened V by 5 bases and J by 3 bases, and 13 bases separated the two germline ends. This CDR3 has 15 residues. Method: immunoSEQ multiplex PCR; TCRdb's copy keeps in-frame clones and lacks some. The sample contains some 520,000 clones, roughly nine tenths of which appear only once. J is TRBJ1-4 and V is TRBV2, with D hard to call. This TCR came from a man between 18 and 29 years old with COVID-19, enrolled during active disease. The sequencing sample was made of peripheral blood. CDR3 coding DNA: TGTGCCAGCAGTACGGGAGTCAACCCTAATGAAAAACTGTTTTTT. Residues: CASSTGVNPNEKLFF.